In its sample, the clone carrying this TCR beta chain was seen once. Its specificity is not known. Generated by immunoSEQ multiplex PCR, the TCRdb table keeps only in-frame clones and is missing some. The sample carries around 68,000 clones, approximately 81% recorded once. This sample was taken from a study of OX40 agonist ivuxolimab in advanced cancers. Study overall: Three individuals attained partial responses, comprising one hepatocellular carcinoma case and two cutaneous melanoma cases.

Blood was sampled at baseline, cycle 4 day 1, and cycle 7 day 1. The CDR3 loop spans 14 amino acids. J lost 3 bases, V lost 1 base, and 3 bases had no gene match. CDR1 is MGHRA, CDR2 YSYEKL, per germline. Broader study findings: Researchers report that CD8+ T cells had, on average, more expanded clones than CD4+. Among some nonresponders, normalized T-cell clonal expansion was also low.

The V and J genes are TRBV4-1 and TRBJ2-7; 7 bases line up with TRBD1. Sequencing used CD4+ or CD8+ T cells sorted from blood, obtained in a trial of the OX40 agonist ivuxolimab. The clonotype originates from an adult with an advanced solid tumor such as melanoma, head and neck, liver or kidney cancer. CDR3 DNA: TGCGCCAGCAGCCAAGGGGGACAGTTCTACGAGCAGTACTTC. Translated: CASSQGGQFYEQYF.